This entry describes one T cell receptor (beta chain). Its recognized antigen is unknown. Per-base qualities were not stored, and no clone one base away is much larger. This entry belongs to a study of shared clonotypes between healthy human individuals (dated by TCRdb to the early 2020s). Context from the whole study: Three men and a couple of women, aged 18 to 49 years, made up the cohort. For each donor, three plates each were used for CD4 naive and CD4 memory, two plates were used for CD8 naive, and one plate was used for CD8 memory. Blood TCR repertoires of roughly five healthy adults were deeply sequenced to estimate repertoire size and the extent of clonotype sharing between individuals. To increase sequencing depth and limit assay-specific biases, different laboratories used diverse techniques to prepare libraries and sequence TCR repertoires. Leukapheresis yielded between about 0.85 and 10 billion PBMCs per donor. Summary of the overall study and its limitations: Compared with non-shared clonotypes, clonotypes shared by all four sorted-subset donors had higher generation probabilities. Only blood was sampled, and tissue TCR repertoires likely differ from those in blood. Naive subsets generally had larger estimated clonotype richness than memory subsets. Because the study included a small number of donors, the genetic and exposure-history diversity represented was limited. Across several donors, roughly 5.4% of naive CD4, approximately 3.6% of naive CD8, roughly 2.2% of memory CD4, and 0.4% to 0.45% of memory CD8 clonotypes were shared. Pairwise subsampling indicated that sequencing depth was expected to affect the degree of clonotype sharing among donors. Incomplete sequencing was indicated by rarefaction of sorted-subset datasets, despite the large sequencing depth.

Using the deep immunoSEQ assay, multiplex PCR amplified TCR CDR3 regions from genomic DNA. Genomic DNA extracted from each cell subset was distributed evenly over all wells of several immunoSEQ 96-well plates, and each plate served as one replicate. Each replicate PCR for sorted subsets received around 200 ng genomic DNA, equal to roughly 33,000 T cell genomes. Purified libraries were measured with a Qubit 3.0 fluorometer, size-checked on a Bioanalyzer 2100, and measured again with the KAPA Library Quantification kit. Every immunoSEQ 96-well plate was sequenced on a dedicated single-read 150-cycle Illumina NextSeq 550 flow cell. In the paper's pipeline: Because the immunoSEQ output held only junctional sequences and lacked quality scores, the filtering could not match the filtering applied to full-length reads. To assign V/J genes and CDR3, sequences were annotated using PyIR, a Python wrapper for IgBLAST v1.9, with IMGT germline references. Reads were removed for weak V/J assignments (E-value above 1e-6), missing CDR3, stop codons, out-of-frame junctions, or ambiguous translated residues. A V3J clonotype was defined by an identical inferred V gene, J gene, and CDR3 amino acid sequence. To compute the percentage overlap between repertoires, the number of shared unique clonotypes was divided by the size of the smaller repertoire. Repertoire richness was assessed with RTK rarefaction, the Chao1 estimator, and Recon v2.1 estimates of unobserved clonotypes. OLGA was used to compute generation probabilities for all TCRbeta clonotypes that the gDNA method yielded from a handful of donors. TCRdb's version of the immuneACCESS table is confined to in-frame rearrangements and falls short of the full clone set. An unresolved V gene accounts for under half of the shortfall where checked; the remainder is of unknown origin. That table gives V, J and clone size, and the DNA gave D and trimming. The sample table shows about 1.9 million clones, and over 85% are seen once. 1.5% to 2% of the sample rests with the top ten.

Based on the germline V gene, the CDR1 and CDR2 sequences are SGHTA and FQGNSA. The CDR3, from cysteine to phenylalanine, totals 16 residues. The entry retains the CDR3 DNA only, 48 bases that are in frame from base 1. From V the trimming removes 4 bases and from J it removes 2 bases, while the gene matches leave 4 bases of the junction unaccounted for. For the CD8 naive samples, CD45RO-negative cells were positively selected for CCR7, yielding a CD45RA+CCR7+ population from which TemRA cells were excluded. Healthy HIV-negative adults with no recently reported acute infections or vaccinations were included as donors. Every donor was a Caucasian adult residing in Nashville, Tennessee, USA. Blood was collected by leukapheresis, and PBMCs were isolated by Ficoll-Histopaque density gradient centrifugation and then cryopreserved in liquid nitrogen vapor phase. Analytical flow cytometry was used to check the purity and quantity of every magnetically sorted T cell population. Each sorted fraction had its genomic DNA isolated and then quantified by UV absorbance on a Nanodrop 2000c.

Sequencing was performed on naive CD8+ T cells from PBMCs. In light of the paper, this sample's cell subset or site label describes: CD45RA+CCR7+. The origin of this receptor is a man aged 18-30 years in good health. Some clones in this sample may be carry-over from other donors' samples. Rearrangement joined TRBV7-2 to TRBJ2-3, and 12 junction bases match TRBD2. DNA sequence: TGTGCCAGCAGCTCGAGGACTAGCGGGGACACAGATACGCAGTATTTT. It specifies CASSSRTSGDTDTQYF.